Detailed here is one T cell receptor beta chain. Its specificity is unknown. This entry belongs to a study of shared clonotypes between healthy human individuals. The study's findings and limits: Sequencing of the sorted subsets was shown by rarefaction to be incomplete despite large depth.

Some clones are missing from TCRdb's copy, which holds only in-frame ones; the method was immunoSEQ multiplex PCR. This sample carries approximately 1.9 million clones, around 93% of them seen once, and the ten largest clones take about 1.7%. The CDR3 covers 16 residues. The germline gives CDR1 MNHEY, CDR2 SMNVEV (reference sequence). J gave up 1 base and V 5 bases, and 9 bases lay outside the gene matches. Cells designated naive CD8 were CD45RO-negative and were positively selected for CCR7, with terminally differentiated effector memory CD45RA+ cells excluded. All donors were Caucasian adults living in Nashville, Tennessee.

The V call is TRBV27, the J call TRBJ2-7, with 9 nucleotides matching TRBD2. Specimen: naive CD8+ T cells from PBMCs. The TCR was taken from a young man in good health. Some clones in this sample may be carry-over from other donors' samples. The DNA for the CDR3 is TGTGCCAGCAGTCCCCGTGGAGCGGGAGGTTCCTACGAGCAGTACTTC. Translation: CASSPRGAGGSYEQYF.